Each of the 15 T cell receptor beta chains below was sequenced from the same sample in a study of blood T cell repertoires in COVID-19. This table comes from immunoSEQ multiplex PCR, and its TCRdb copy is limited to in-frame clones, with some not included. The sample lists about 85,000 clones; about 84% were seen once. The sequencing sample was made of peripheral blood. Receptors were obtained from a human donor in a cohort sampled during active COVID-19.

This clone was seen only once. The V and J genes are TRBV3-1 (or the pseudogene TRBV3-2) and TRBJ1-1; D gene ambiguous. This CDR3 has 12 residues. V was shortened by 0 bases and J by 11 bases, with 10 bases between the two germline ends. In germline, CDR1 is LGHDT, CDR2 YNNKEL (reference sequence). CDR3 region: CASSQDGPGAFF. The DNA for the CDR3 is TGTGCCAGCAGCCAAGATGGGCCTGGCGCTTTCTTT.

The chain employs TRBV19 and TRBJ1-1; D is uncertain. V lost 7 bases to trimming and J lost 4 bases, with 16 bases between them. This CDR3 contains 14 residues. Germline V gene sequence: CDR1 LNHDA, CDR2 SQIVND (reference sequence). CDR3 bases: TGTGCCAGTACGTCAGGTGGAGGGAGCACTGAAGCTTTCTTT. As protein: CASTSGGGSTEAFF. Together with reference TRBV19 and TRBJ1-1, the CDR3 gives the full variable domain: DGGITQSPKYLFRKEGQNVTLSCEQNLNHDAMYWYRQDPGQGLRLIYYSQIVNDFQKGDIAEGYSVSREKKESFPLTVTSAQKNPTAFYLCASTSGGGSTEAFFGQGTRLTVV.

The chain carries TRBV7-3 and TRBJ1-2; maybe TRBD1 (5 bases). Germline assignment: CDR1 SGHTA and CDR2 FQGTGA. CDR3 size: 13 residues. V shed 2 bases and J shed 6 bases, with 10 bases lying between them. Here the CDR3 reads CASSLGGFDGYTF. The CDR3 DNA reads TGTGCCAGCAGCTTAGGGGGGTTCGATGGCTACACCTTC.

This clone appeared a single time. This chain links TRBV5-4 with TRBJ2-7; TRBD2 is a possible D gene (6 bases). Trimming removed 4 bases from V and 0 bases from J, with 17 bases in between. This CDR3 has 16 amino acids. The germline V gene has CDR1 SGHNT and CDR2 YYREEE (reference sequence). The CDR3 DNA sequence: TGTGCCAGCAGCCCCTCCCCGGGGGTGCGCTCCTACGAGCAGTACTTC. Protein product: CASSPSPGVRSYEQYF. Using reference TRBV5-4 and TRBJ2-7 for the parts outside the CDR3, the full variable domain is ETGVTQSPTHLIKTRGQQVTLRCSSQSGHNTVSWYQQALGQGPQFIFQYYREEENGRGNFPPRFSGLQFPNYSSELNVNALELDDSALYLCASSPSPGVRSYEQYFGPGTRLTVT.

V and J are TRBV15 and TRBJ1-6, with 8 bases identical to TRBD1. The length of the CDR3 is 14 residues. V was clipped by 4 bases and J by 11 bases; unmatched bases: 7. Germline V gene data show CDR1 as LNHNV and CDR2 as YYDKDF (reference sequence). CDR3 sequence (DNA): TGTGCCACCAGCAATCAAGGACAGGGAACACCCCTCCACTTT. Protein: CATSNQGQGTPLHF.

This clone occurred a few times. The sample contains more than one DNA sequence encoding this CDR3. This CDR3 is CASSTGVQPQHF. In DNA form, the CDR3 reads TGTGCCAGCTCTACCGGGGTTCAGCCCCAGCATTTT. V is TRBV28 and J is TRBJ1-5; D is ambiguous. V was clipped by 8 bases and J by 6 bases, with 11 bases between them. Germline V lookup: CDR1 MDHEN, CDR2 SYDVKM. The CDR3 length is 12 residues.

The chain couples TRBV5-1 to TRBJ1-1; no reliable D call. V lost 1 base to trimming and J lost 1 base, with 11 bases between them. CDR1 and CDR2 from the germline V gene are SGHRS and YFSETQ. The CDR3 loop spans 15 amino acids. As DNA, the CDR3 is TGCGCCAGCAGCTTGATCGGTCAGCGGAACACTGAAGCTTTCTTT. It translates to CASSLIGQRNTEAFF.

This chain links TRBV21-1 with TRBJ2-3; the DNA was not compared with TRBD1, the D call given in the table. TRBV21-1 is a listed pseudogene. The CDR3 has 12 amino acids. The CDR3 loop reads CASKPLIGRTNF. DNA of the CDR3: TGTGCCAGCAAACCGTTAATCGGACGGACAAATTTT.

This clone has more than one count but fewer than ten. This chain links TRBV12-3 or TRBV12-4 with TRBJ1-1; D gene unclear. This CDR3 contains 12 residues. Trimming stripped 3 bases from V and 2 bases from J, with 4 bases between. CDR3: CASSLANTEAFF. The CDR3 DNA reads TGTGCCAGCAGTTTGGCAAACACTGAAGCTTTCTTT.

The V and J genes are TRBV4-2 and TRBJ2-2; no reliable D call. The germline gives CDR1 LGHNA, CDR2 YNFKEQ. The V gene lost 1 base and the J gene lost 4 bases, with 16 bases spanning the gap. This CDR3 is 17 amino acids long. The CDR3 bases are TGTGCCAGCAGCCAAGTCCCCAGTCAGTCGGGCACCGGGGAGCTGTTTTTT. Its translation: CASSQVPSQSGTGELFF.

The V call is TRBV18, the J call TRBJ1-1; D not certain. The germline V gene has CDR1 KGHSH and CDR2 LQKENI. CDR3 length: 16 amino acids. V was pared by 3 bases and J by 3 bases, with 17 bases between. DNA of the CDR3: TGTGCCAGCTCACCCACGACGGGGAGGGCGGACACTGAAGCTTTCTTT. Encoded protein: CASSPTTGRADTEAFF.

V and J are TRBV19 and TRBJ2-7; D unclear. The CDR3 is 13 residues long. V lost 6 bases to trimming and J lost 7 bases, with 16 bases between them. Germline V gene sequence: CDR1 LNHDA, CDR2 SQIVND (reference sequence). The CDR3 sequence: CASSNNSPGEQYF. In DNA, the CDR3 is TGTGCCAGTAGCAATAACAGCCCTGGGGAGCAGTACTTC.

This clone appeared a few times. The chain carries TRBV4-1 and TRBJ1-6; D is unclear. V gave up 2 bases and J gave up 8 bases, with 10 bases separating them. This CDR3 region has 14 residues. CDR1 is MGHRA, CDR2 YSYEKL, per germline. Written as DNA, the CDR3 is TGCGCCAGCAGCCAACGGAGGTATGATTCACCCCTCCACTTT. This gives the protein CASSQRRYDSPLHF.

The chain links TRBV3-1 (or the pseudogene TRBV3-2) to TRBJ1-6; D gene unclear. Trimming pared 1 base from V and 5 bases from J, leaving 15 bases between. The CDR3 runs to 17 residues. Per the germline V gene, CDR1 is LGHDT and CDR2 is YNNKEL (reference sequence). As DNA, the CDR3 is TGTGCCAGCAGCCAAGTCTGGCAGCGAATAAATAATTCACCCCTCCACTTT. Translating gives CASSQVWQRINNSPLHF.

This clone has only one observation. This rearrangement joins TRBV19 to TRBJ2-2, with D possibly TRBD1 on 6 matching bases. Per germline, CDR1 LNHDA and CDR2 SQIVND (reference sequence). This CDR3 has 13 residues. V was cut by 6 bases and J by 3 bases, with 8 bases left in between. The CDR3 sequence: CASSPGDTGELFF. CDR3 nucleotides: TGTGCCAGTAGCCCAGGGGACACCGGGGAGCTGTTTTTT.